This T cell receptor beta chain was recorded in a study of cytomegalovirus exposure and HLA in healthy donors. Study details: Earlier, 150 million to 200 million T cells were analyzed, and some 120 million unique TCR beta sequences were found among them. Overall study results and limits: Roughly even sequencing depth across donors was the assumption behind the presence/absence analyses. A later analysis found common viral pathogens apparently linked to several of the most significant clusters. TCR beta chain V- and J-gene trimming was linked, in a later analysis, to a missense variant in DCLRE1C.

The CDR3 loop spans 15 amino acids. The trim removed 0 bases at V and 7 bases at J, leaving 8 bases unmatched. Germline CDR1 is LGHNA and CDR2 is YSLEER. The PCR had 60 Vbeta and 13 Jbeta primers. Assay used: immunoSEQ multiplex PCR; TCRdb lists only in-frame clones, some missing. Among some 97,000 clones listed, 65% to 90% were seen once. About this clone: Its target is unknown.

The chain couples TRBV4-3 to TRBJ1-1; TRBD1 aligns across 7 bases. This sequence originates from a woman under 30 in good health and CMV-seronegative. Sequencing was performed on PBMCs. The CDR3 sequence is CASSQDLGGQREAFF. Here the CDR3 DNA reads TGCGCCAGCAGCCAAGATCTAGGGGGACAGCGTGAAGCTTTCTTT.